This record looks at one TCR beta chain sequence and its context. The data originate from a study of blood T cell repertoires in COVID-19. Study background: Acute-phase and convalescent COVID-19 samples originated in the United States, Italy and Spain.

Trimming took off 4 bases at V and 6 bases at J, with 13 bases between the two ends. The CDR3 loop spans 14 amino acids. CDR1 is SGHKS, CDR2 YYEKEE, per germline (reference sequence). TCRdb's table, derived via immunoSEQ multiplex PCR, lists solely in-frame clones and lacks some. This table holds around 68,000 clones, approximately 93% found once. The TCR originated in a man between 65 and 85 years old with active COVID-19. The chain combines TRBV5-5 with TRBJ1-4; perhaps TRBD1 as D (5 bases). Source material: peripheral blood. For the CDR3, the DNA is TGTGCCAGCAGCGGTGTCCGGGGGGATGAAAAACTGTTTTTT. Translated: CASSGVRGDEKLFF.